This is a list of T cell receptor beta chains from one sample in a study of blood T cell repertoires in COVID-19. The protocol was immunoSEQ multiplex PCR, while the TCRdb copy is restricted to in-frame clones and leaves out a portion. Here the sample spans just over 45,000 clones, around 87% being singletons. Sequencing was carried out using peripheral blood. These receptors originate from a human donor in a cohort sampled during active COVID-19. Both conserved end residues are part of each CDR3. Clone size is given for some rows only: seen once, a few or many times, or a class if the clone is expanded.

clone_size v_call cdr3_aa
- TRBV18 CASSPRDSSTYEQYF
- TRBV7-9 CASRQIGDGYTF
- TRBV28 CASSLWTNTGELFF
- TRBV7-6 CASSATGPGQGYSPLHF
- TRBV9 CASSKIGGVKQYF
- TRBV5-4 CASSLDAGPYGYTF
- TRBV12-3/TRBV12-4 CAGGRGRVAEQFF
few TRBV7-9 CASSMNRANEQFF
- TRBV12-3/TRBV12-4 CASSLRIRDEQYF
- TRBV28 CASSPSPVYEQYF
- TRBV7-9 CASSPILVQETQYF
- TRBV24-1 CATSDPGQFASTDTQYF
- TRBV28 CASSSPRAGGASYEQYF
- TRBV7-3 CASSPQTGLAGANVLTF
- TRBV5-1 CASSLGGGEQFF
- TRBV28 CASSRRTGVVNSPLHF
- TRBV4-2 CASSQDGRRVEAFF
- TRBV9 CASKGELGADTQYF